This T cell receptor (beta chain) was retrieved from a study of breast tumors, draining lymph nodes, adjacent tissues. The length of the CDR3 is 15 residues. The V segment lost 7 bases and the J segment 2 bases; nucleotides outside the gene matches: 6. Germline loops: CDR1 LNHDA, CDR2 SQIVND (reference sequence). Samples came from axillary lymph nodes draining the breast cancer. This clonotype was picked up many times. A single record per CDR3 protein comes from TCRdb applying MiXCR to the multiplex PCR reads. There are over 150,000 distinct CDR3 sequences in the sample; 30% to 35% occur only once, and approximately 4.2% lies in the top ten.

The clonotype was recovered from a female donor with breast cancer. Some clones in this sample may be carry-over from other donors' samples. Sequenced sample: axillary lymph node tissue. The V and J genes are TRBV19 and TRBJ1-3; 9 bases line up with TRBD1. CDR3 protein: CASTMTGGTGNTIYF. The CDR3 DNA reads TGTGCCAGTACCATGACAGGGGGGACTGGAAACACCATATATTTT.